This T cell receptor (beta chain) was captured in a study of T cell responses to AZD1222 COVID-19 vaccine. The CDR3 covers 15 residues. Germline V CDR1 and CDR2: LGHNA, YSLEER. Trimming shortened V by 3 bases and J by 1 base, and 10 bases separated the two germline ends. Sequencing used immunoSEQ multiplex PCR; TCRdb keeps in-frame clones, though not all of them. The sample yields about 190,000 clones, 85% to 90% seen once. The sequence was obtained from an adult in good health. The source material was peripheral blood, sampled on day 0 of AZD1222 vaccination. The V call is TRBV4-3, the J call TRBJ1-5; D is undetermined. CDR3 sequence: CASSHDYLSNQPQHF. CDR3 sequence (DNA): TGCGCCAGCAGCCACGACTACCTGAGCAATCAGCCCCAGCATTTT.